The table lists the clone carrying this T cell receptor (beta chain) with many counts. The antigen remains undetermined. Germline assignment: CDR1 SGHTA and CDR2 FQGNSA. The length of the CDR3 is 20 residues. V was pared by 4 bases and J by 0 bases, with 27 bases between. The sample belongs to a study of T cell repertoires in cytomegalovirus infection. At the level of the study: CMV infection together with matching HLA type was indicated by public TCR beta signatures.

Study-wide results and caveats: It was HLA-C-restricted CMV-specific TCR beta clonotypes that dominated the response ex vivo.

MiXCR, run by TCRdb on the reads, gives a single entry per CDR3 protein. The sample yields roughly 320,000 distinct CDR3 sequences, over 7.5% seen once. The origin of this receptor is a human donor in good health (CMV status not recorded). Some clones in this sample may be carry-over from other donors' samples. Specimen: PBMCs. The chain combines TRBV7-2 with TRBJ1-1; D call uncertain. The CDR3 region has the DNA TGTGCCAGCAGCTCACAGCAGGTCTCTAGGGTAGGATCCATGAACACTGAAGCTTTCTTT. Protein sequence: CASSSQQVSRVGSMNTEAFF.